This T cell receptor (beta chain) was retrieved from a study of blood T cell repertoires in COVID-19 (dated by TCRdb to about 2020). Study-level background: The collaborator samples originated in the United States, Italy and Spain and spanned the acute and convalescent phases of COVID-19. The prospective study material was composed of cDNA or gDNA derived from T cells, B-cell-depleted T cells, or PBMCs. The dataset comprised deeply sampled blood TCRbeta repertoires from subjects exposed to, actively infected with, or recovered from COVID-19. The repertoires were released in a freely available public database intended as a resource for research on the immune response to SARS-CoV-2. The samples were drawn from two sources: the first 160 participants of the ongoing ImmuneRACE study, and 950 to 1,500 subjects contributed by 6 global collaborators. The sample metadata nearly always contained a de-identified subject ID, COVID-19 status, age in years and sex. HLA class I and class II types, where available, came from metadata supplied by the sample provider rather than from assay-based typing.

Each collaborating institution followed its own protocols to collect whole blood in K2EDTA tubes. Collaborator samples were shipped for TCRbeta analysis as frozen whole blood, isolated PBMCs, or DNA extracted from either sample type. TCRbeta CDR3 regions were amplified from genomic DNA by means of the immunoSEQ Assay, a bias-controlled multiplex PCR. The authors' pipeline ran thus. The number of nucleated cells in each sample was estimated by amplification of reference gene primers within the assay. To quantify the absolute abundance of each unique TCRbeta CDR3 rearrangement, sequence reads were collapsed and filtered. For each sample, productive Simpson clonality was calculated by taking the square root of Simpson's diversity index across productive rearrangements. Held by TCRdb, this immuneACCESS table contains in-frame sequences only and omits some clones. Under half of the omission traces to an unresolved V gene where checked; the cause of the rest is unknown. The V and J calls and clone size are taken from that table; D and trimming were inferred from the DNA. For this sample the table gives fewer than 100,000 clones, of which nearly 90% were detected only once. 4.5% of the sample belongs to the ten largest clones.

The study at large found these results: The quantity of clinical and demographic metadata differed by source and by participant and was supplied without curation.

With respect to this clone: Its binding antigen is unknown. No base qualities exist here, and no much larger clone lies one base off it.

In the germline V gene (reference sequence), CDR1 corresponds to SGHNT and CDR2 to YYREEE. CDR3 length: 15 amino acids, cysteine to phenylalanine. The kept DNA is CDR3 alone, 45 bases in frame from the first base. Relative to germline, V is missing 4 bases and J is missing 0 bases, with 7 bases of the junction outside any gene match. The sequence came from a man aged 65 to 79 with acute or convalescent COVID-19. The sequencing input was peripheral blood. This chain joins TRBV5-4 to TRBJ2-7; TRBD2 fits 7 bases in the junction. The CDR3 region reads CASSAGVHDSYEQYF. The DNA is TGTGCCAGCAGCGCGGGGGTCCACGACTCCTACGAGCAGTACTTC.